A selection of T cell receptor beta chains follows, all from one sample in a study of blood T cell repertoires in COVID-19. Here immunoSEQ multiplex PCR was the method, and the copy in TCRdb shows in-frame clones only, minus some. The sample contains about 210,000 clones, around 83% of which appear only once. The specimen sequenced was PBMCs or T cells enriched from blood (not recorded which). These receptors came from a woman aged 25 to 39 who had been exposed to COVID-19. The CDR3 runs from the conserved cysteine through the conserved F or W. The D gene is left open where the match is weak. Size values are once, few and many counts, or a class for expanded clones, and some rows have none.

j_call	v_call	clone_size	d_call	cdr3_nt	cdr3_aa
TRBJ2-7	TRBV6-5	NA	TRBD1	TGTGCCAGCAGTACGTCCGGGACAGCGTACGAGCAGTACTTC	CASSTSGTAYEQYF
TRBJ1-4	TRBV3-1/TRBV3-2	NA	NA	TGTGCCAGCAGCCCTGACAGCATAAATGAAAAACTGTTTTTT	CASSPDSINEKLFF
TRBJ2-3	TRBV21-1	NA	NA	TGTGCCAGCAGCAATCTGAGTGGGGGACAGGGATCATCCGATACGCAGTATTTT	CASSNLSGGQGSSDTQYF
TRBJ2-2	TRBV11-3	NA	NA	TGTGCCAGCAGCTTGACTCGAAACACCGGGGAGCTGTTTTTT	CASSLTRNTGELFF
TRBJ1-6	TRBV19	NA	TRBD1	TGTGCCAGTAGACCGGGACAGGGGAATTCACCCCTCCACTTT	CASRPGQGNSPLHF
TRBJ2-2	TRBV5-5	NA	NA	TGTGCCAGCAGCTTGGGCCCTACGAACACCGGGGAGCTGTTTTTT	CASSLGPTNTGELFF
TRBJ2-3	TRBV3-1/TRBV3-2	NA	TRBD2	TGTGCCAGCAGCCCCCGGTCAGCGGGGGGAACGGATACGCAGTATTTT	CASSPRSAGGTDTQYF
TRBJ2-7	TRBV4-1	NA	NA	TGCGCCAGCAGCCAAGGAAGACAGGCCTATTCCTACGAGCAGTACTTC	CASSQGRQAYSYEQYF
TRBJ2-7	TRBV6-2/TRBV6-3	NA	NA	TGTGCCAGCAGTTACTTAATCTCCGGACAGAGTTACGAGCAGTACTTC	CASSYLISGQSYEQYF
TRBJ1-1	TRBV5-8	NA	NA	TGTGCCAGCAGCTTGGTAGGGGTTGCCACTGAAGCTTTCTTT	CASSLVGVATEAFF
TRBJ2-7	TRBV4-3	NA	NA	TGCGCCAGCAGCCAAGTATCCGGTACCTACGAGCAGTACTTC	CASSQVSGTYEQYF
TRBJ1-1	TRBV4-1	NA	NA	TGCGCCAGCAGCCAAGATAAGTTGCTGAGTACTGAAGCTTTCTTT	CASSQDKLLSTEAFF
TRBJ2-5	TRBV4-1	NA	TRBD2	TGCGCCAGCAGCCAAGATCATTTGGCTAGCGGGGGTGGTGAAGAGACCCAGTACTTC	CASSQDHLASGGGEETQYF
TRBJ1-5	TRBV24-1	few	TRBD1	TGTGCCACCAGTGACGAAAGCCGGGACAGGTATCATCAGCCCCAGCATTTT	CATSDESRDRYHQPQHF
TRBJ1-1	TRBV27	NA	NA	TGTGCCAGCAGTCAACCCGGGACACTCACTGAAGCTTTCTTT	CASSQPGTLTEAFF
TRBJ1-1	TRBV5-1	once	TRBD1	TGCGCCAGCAGCTTGGGGACAGGACCCATGAACACTGAAGCTTTCTTT	CASSLGTGPMNTEAFF
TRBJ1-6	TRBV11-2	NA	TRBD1	TGTGCCAGCAGCTCCCTCGGGACAGGCATCTATAATTCACCCCTCCACTTT	CASSSLGTGIYNSPLHF
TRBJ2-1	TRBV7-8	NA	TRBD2	TGTGCCAGCAGCTTAGTGGCTAGCGGATCCTACAATGAGCAGTTCTTC	CASSLVASGSYNEQFF
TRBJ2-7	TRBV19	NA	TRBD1	TGTGCCAGTAGTAAAGGGACAGGGGTATCCTACGAGCAGTACTTC	CASSKGTGVSYEQYF
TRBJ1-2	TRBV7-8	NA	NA	TGTGCCAGCAGCTTACAGGCTAACTATGGCTACACCTTC	CASSLQANYGYTF
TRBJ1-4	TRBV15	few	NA	TGTGCCACCAGCAGAGATCACAGGGACAATGAAAAACTGTTTTTT	CATSRDHRDNEKLFF
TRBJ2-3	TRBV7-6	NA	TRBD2	TGTGCCAGCAGCCAGCGACTAGCGGGGCCCACAGATACGCAGTATTTT	CASSQRLAGPTDTQYF
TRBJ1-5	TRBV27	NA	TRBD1	TGTGCCAGCAGTTTCGGACAGGAGGGTCAGCCCCAGCATTTT	CASSFGQEGQPQHF
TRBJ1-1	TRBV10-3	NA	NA	TGTGCCATCAGTGAGTCACCACTTGAGAGTGGTCACACTGAAGCTTTCTTT	CAISESPLESGHTEAFF
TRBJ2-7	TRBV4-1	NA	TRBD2	TGCGCCAGCAGCCAAGCTCTAGCGGACTCCTACGAGCAGTACTTC	CASSQALADSYEQYF
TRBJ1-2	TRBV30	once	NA	TGTGCCTGGGCGACGGACTTGGGCGGCTACACCTTC	CAWATDLGGYTF
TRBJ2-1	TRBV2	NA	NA	TGTGCCAGCAGTGAACGCCTCGGAGACCGTCAGTTCTTC	CASSERLGDRQFF
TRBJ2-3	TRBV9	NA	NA	TGTGCCAGCAGCTCTCCGGTGGGGCTTGATACGCAGTATTTT	CASSSPVGLDTQYF
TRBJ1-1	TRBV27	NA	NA	TGTGCCAGCAGTTCCAGGGAAAGGGGGAACACTGAAGCTTTCTTT	CASSSRERGNTEAFF
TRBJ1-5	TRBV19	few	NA	TGTGCCAGTAGTATTCTAGGGGGATATAGCAATCAGCCCCAGCATTTT	CASSILGGYSNQPQHF
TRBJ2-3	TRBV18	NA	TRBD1	TGTGCCAGCTCACCATCGGGACAGATGAGCACAGATACGCAGTATTTT	CASSPSGQMSTDTQYF
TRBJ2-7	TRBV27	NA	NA	TGTGCCAGCAGCACAACCAGCTACGAGCAGTACTTC	CASSTTSYEQYF